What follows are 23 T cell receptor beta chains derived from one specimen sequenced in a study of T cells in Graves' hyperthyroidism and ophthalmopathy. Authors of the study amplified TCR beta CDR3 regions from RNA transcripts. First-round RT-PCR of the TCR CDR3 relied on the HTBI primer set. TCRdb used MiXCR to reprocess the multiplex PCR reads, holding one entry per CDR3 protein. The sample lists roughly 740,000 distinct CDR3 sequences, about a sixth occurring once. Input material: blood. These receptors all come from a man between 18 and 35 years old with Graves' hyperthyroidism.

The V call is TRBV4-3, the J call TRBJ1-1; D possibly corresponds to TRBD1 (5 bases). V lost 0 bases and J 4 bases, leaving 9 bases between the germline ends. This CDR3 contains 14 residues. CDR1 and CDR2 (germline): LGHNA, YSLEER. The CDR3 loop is CASSQDVGGTEAFF. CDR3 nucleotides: TGCGCCAGCAGCCAAGATGTGGGGGGCACTGAAGCTTTCTTT.

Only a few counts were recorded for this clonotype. CDR3 region: CASGLLASTDTQYF. DNA for the CDR3: TGTGCTAGTGGTTTGCTAGCTAGCACAGATACGCAGTATTTT. The J gene is TRBJ2-3, the V gene TRBV12-5; D is perhaps TRBD2 (5 bases). The CDR3 spans 14 residues. Looked up from germline, CDR1 is LGHNT and CDR2 is FRNRAP. Trimming took 2 bases from V and 0 from J, leaving 6 bases between them.

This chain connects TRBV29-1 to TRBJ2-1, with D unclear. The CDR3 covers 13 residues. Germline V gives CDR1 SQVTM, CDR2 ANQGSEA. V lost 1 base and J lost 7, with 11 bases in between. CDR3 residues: CSVEVPVLNEQFF. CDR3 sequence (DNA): TGCAGCGTTGAAGTACCCGTGTTAAATGAGCAGTTCTTC.

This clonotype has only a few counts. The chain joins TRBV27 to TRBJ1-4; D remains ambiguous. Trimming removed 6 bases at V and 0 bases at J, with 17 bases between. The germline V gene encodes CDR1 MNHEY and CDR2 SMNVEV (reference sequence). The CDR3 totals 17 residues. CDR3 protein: CASSSFRPGATNEKLFF. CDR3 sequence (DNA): TGTGCCAGCAGCAGTTTTAGGCCAGGTGCAACTAATGAAAAACTGTTTTTT.

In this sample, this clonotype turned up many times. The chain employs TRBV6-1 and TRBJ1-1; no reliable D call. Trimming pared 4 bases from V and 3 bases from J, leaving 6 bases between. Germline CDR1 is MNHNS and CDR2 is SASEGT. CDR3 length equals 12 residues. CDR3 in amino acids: CASSVSDTEAFF. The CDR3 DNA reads TGTGCCAGCAGTGTTAGCGACACTGAAGCTTTCTTT.

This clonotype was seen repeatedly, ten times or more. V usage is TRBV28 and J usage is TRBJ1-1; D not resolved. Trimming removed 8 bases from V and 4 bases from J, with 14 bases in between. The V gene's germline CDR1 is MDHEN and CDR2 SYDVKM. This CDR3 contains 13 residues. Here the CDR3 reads CASAWSWGTEAFF. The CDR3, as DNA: TGTGCCAGCGCCTGGTCCTGGGGCACTGAAGCTTTCTTT.

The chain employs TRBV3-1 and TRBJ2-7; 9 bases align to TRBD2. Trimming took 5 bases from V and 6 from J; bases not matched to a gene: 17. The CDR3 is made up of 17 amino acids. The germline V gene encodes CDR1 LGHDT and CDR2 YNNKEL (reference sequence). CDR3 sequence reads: CASSFYAWYSGSGEQYF. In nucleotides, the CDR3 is TGTGCCAGCAGCTTCTACGCTTGGTATAGCGGGAGTGGCGAGCAGTACTTC.

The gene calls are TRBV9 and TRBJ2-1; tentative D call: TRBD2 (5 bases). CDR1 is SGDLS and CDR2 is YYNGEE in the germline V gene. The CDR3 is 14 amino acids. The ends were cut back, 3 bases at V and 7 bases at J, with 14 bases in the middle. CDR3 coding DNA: TGTGCCAGCAGCGAAGGAGGCGGCCGGAATGAGCAGTTCTTC. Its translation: CASSEGGGRNEQFF. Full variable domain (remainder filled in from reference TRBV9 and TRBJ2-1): DSGVTQTPKHLITATGQRVTLRCSPRSGDLSVYWYQQSLDQGLQFLIQYYNGEERAKGNILERFSAQQFPDLHSELNLSSLELGDSALYFCASSEGGGRNEQFFGPGTRLTVL.

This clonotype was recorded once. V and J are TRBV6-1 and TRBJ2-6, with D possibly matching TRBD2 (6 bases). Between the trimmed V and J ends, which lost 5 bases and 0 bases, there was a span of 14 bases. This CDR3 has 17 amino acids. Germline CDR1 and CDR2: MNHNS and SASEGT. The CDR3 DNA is TGTGCCAGCAGTAGGGACTTCCTAAGCTCTGGGGCCAACGTCCTGACTTTC. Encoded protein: CASSRDFLSSGANVLTF.

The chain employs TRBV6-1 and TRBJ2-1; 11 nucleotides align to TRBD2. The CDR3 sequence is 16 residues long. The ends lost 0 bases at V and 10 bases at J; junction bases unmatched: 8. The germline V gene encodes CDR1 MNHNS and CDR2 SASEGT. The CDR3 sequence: CASSEARTGTSGEQFF. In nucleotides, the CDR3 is TGTGCCAGCAGTGAAGCGCGAACCGGGACTAGCGGCGAGCAGTTCTTC.

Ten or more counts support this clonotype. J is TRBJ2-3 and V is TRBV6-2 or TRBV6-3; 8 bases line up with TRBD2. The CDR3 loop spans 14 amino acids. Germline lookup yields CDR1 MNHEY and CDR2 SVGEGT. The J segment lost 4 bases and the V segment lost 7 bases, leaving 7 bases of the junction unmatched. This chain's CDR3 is CASNKAGAADTQYF. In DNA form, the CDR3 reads TGTGCCAGCAACAAAGCGGGAGCCGCAGATACGCAGTATTTT.

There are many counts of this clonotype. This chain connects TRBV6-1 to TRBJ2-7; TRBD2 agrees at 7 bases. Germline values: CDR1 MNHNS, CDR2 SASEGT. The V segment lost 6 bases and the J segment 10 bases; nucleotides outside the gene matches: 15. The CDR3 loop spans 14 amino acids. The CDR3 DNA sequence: TGTGCCAGCAGCCCCCAGGCCGCGGGAGTGGAACAGTACTTC. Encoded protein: CASSPQAAGVEQYF.

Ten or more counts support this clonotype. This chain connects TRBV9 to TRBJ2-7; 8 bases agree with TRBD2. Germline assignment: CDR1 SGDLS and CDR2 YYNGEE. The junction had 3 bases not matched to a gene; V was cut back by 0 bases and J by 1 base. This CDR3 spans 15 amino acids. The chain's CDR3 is CASSVGLAGSYEQYF. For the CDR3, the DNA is TGTGCCAGCAGCGTAGGGCTAGCGGGTTCCTACGAGCAGTACTTC.

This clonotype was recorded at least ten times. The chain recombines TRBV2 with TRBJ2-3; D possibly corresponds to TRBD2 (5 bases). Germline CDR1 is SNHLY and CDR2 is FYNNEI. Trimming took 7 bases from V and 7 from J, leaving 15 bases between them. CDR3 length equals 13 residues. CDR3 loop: CASTGSNPNTQYF. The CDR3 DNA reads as TGTGCCAGCACGGGGTCTAACCCTAATACGCAGTATTTT.

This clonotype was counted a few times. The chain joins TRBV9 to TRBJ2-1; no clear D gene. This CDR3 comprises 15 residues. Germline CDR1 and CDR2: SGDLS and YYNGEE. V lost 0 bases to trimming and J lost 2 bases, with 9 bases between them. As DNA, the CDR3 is TGTGCCAGCAGCGTAGAAAGCTTAGCCTACAATGAGCAGTTCTTC. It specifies CASSVESLAYNEQFF.

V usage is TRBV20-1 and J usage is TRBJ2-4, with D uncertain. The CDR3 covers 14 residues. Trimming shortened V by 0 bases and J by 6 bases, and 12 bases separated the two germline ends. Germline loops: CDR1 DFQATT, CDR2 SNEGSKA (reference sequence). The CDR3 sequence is CSARDWADGNIQYF. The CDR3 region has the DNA TGCAGTGCTAGAGACTGGGCAGATGGAAACATTCAGTACTTC.

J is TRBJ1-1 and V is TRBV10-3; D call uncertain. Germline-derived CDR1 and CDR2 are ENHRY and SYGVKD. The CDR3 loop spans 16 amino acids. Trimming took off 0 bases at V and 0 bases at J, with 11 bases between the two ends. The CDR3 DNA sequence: TGTGCCATCAGTGAGTCGACTCCCGGGGTGAACACTGAAGCTTTCTTT. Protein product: CAISESTPGVNTEAFF.

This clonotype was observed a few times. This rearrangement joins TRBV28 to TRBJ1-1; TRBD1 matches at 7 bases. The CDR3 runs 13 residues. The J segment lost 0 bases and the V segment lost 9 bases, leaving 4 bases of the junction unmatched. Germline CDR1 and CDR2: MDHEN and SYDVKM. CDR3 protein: CARSGGMNTEAFF. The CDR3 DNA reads TGTGCCAGATCAGGGGGGATGAACACTGAAGCTTTCTTT.

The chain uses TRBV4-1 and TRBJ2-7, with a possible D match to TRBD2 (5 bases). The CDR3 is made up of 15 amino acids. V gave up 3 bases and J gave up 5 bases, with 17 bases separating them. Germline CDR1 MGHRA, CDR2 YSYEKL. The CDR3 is CASSQYRGLLDEQYF. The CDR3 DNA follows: TGCGCCAGCAGCCAGTACCGGGGTCTTCTGGACGAGCAGTACTTC.

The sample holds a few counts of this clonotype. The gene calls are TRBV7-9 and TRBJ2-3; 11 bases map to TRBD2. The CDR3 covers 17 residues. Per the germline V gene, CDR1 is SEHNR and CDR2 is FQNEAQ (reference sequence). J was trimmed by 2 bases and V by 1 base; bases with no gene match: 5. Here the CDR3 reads CASSLGASGRNTDTQYF. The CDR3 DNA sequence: TGTGCCAGCAGCTTAGGGGCTAGCGGGAGGAACACAGATACGCAGTATTTT.

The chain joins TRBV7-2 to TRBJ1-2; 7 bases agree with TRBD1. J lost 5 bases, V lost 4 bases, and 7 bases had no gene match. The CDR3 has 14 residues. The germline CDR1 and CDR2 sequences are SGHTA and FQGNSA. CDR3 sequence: CASSSGRGHYGYTF. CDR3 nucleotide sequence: TGTGCCAGCAGCTCAGGAAGGGGGCATTATGGCTACACCTTC.

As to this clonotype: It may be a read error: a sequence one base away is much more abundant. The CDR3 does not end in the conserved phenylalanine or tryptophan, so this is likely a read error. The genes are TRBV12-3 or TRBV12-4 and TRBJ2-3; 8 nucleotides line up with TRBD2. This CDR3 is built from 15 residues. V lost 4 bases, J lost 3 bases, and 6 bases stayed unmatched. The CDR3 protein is CASSSLGGRTDTQYL. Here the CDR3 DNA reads TGTGCCAGCAGTTCCCTGGGCGGGAGGACAGATACGCAGTATCTT.

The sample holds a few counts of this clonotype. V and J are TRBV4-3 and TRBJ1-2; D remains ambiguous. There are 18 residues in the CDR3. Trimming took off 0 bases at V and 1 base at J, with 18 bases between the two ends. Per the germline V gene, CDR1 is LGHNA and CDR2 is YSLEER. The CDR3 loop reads CASSQDQRTRYHNYGYTF. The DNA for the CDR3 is TGCGCCAGCAGCCAAGATCAGCGGACCCGCTACCATAACTATGGCTACACCTTC.